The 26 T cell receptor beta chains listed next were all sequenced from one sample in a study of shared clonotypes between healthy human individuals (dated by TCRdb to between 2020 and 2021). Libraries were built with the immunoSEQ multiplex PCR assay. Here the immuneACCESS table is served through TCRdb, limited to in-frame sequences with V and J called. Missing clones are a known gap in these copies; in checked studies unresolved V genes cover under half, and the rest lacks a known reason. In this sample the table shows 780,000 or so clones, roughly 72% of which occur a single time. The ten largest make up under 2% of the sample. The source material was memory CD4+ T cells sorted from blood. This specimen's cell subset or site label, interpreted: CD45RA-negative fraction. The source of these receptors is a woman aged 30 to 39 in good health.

CDR3 residues: CASSQGVGWLETQYF. The CDR3 region has the DNA TGTGCCAGCAGCCAAGGGGTAGGGTGGCTGGAGACCCAGTACTTC. This sequence joins TRBV14 and TRBJ2-5; no firm D call. This CDR3 has 15 amino acids. V dropped 1 base and J dropped 5 bases, with 14 bases sitting between them. Germline V gene data show CDR1 as SGHDN and CDR2 as FVKESK.

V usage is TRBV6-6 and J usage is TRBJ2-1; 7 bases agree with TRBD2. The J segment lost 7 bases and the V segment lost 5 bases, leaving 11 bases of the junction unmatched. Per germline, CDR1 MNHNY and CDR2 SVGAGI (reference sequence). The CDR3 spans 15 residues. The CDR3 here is CASSDLGLEFNEQFF. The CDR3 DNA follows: TGTGCCAGCAGTGACTTAGGACTAGAATTTAATGAGCAGTTCTTC.

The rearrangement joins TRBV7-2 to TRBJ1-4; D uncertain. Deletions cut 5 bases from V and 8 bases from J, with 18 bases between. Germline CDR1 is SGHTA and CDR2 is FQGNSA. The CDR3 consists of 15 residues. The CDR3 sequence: CASSPQAGRGEKLFF. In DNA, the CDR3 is TGTGCCAGCAGCCCCCAGGCTGGACGGGGAGAAAAACTGTTTTTT. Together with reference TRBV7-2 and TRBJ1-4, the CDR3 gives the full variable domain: GAGVSQSPSNKVTEKGKDVELRCDPISGHTALYWYRQSLGQGLEFLIYFQGNSAPDKSGLPSDRFSAERTGGSVSTLTIQRTQQEDSAVYLCASSPQAGRGEKLFFGSGTQLSVL.

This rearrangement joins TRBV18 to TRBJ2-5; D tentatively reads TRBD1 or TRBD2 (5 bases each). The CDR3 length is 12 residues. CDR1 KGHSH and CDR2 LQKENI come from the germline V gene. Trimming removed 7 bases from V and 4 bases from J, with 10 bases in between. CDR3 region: CASWGSTETQYF. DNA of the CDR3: TGTGCCAGCTGGGGGAGTACAGAGACCCAGTACTTC. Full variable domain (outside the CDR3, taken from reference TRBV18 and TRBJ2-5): NAGVMQNPRHLVRRRGQEARLRCSPMKGHSHVYWYRQLPEEGLKFMVYLQKENIIDESGMPKERFSAEFPKEGPSILRIQQVVRGDSAAYFCASWGSTETQYFGPGTRLLVL.

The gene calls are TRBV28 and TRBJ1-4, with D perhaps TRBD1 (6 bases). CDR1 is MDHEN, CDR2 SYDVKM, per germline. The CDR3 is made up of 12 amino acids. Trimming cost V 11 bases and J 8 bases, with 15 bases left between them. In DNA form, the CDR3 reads TGTGCCTCCCTCGGCAGGGGAGAAAAACTGTTTTTT. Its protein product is CASLGRGEKLFF.

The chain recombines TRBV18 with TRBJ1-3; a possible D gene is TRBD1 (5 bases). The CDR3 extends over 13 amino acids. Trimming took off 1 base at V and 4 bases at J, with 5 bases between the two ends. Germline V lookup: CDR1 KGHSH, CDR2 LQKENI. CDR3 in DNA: TGTGCCAGCTCACCACAGGGGGGAAACACCATATATTTT. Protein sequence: CASSPQGGNTIYF.

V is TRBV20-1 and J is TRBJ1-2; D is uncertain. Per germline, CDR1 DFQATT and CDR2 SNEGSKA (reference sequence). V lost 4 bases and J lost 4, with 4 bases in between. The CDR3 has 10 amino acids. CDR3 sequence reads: CSANSYGYTF. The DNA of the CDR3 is TGCAGTGCTAACAGCTATGGCTACACCTTC.

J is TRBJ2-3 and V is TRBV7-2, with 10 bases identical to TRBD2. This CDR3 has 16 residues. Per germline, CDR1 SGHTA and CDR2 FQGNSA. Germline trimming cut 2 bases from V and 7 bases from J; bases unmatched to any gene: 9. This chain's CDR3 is CASSLNPSGRAYTQYF. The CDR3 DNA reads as TGTGCCAGCAGCTTAAATCCCAGCGGGAGGGCCTATACGCAGTATTTT.

The CDR3 here is CASSELEYGYTF. CDR3 DNA sequence: TGTGCCAGCAGTGAACTTGAGTATGGCTACACCTTC. The V gene is TRBV2, the J gene TRBJ1-2, with D unclear. V lost 2 bases, J lost 5 bases, and 6 bases lay in between. This CDR3 is 12 amino acids long. Germline CDR1 and CDR2: SNHLY and FYNNEI.

The CDR3: CANPEGQKGVSNQPQHF. In nucleotides, the CDR3 is TGTGCCAACCCAGAGGGACAGAAAGGAGTCAGCAATCAGCCCCAGCATTTT. The chain links TRBV6-8 to TRBJ1-5, with TRBD1 matching over 7 bases. The V segment lost 10 bases and the J segment 1 base; nucleotides outside the gene matches: 16. This CDR3 spans 17 amino acids. Germline CDR1 reads MNHGY; CDR2 reads SAAAGT.

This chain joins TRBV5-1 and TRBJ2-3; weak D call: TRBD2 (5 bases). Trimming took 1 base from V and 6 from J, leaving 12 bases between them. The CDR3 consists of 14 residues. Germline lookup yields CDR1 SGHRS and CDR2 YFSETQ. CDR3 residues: CASSLTGFIDTQYF. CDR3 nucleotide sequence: TGCGCCAGCAGCTTGACGGGATTCATTGATACGCAGTATTTT.

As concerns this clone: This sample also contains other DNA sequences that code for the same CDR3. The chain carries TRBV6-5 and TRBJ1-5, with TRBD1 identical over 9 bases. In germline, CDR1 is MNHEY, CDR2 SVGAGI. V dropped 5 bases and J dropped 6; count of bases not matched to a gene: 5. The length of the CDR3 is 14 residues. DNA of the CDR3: TGTGCCAGCAGTACGGACAGGGGTGGTCAGCCCCAGCATTTT. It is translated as CASSTDRGGQPQHF.

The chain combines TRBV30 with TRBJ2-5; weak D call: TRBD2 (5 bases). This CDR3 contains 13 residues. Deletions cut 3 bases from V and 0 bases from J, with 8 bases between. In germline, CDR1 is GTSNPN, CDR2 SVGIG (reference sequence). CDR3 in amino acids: CAWRRGNQETQYF. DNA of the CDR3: TGTGCCTGGAGAAGAGGGAACCAAGAGACCCAGTACTTC.

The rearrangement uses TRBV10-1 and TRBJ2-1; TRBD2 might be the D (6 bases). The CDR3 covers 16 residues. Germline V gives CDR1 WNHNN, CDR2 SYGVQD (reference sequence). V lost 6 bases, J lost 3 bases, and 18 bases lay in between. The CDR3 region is CASRGFREPLYNEQFF. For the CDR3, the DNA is TGCGCCAGCAGAGGTTTCCGGGAGCCACTCTACAATGAGCAGTTCTTC.

DNA for the CDR3: TGTGCCAGCAGCTTTATGACCGGAGTTGAGCAGTACTTC. Translating it yields CASSFMTGVEQYF. The V gene is TRBV7-9, the J gene TRBJ2-7; D unclear. The germline gives CDR1 SEHNR, CDR2 FQNEAQ (reference sequence). The CDR3 length is 13 residues. V was clipped by 3 bases and J by 7 bases, with 13 bases between them.

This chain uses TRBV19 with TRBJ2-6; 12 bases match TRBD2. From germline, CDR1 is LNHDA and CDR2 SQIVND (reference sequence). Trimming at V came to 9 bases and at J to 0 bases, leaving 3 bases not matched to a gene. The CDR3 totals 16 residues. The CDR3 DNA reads TGTGCCAGCGAGGGACTAGCGGGCTCTGGGGCCAACGTCCTGACTTTC. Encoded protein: CASEGLAGSGANVLTF.

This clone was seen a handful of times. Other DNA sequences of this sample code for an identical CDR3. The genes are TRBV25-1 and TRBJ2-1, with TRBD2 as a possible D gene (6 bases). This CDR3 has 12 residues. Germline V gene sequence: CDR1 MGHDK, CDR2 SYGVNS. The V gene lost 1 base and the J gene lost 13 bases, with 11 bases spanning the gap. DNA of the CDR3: TGTGCCAGCAGTGAATCTGGGACTGGACAGTTCTTC. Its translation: CASSESGTGQFF. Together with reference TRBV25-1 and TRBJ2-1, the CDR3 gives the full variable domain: EADIYQTPRYLVIGTGKKITLECSQTMGHDKMYWYQQDPGMELHLIHYSYGVNSTEKGDLSSESTVSRIRTEHFPLTLESARPSHTSQYLCASSESGTGQFFGPGTRLTVL.

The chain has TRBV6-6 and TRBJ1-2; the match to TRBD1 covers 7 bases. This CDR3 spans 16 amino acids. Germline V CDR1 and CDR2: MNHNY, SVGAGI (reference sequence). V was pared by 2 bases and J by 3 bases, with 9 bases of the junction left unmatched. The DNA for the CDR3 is TGTGCCAGCAGTTACCAGAACACAGGGGATGACTATGGCTACACCTTC. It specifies CASSYQNTGDDYGYTF.

The CDR3, as DNA: TGTGCCAGCTCACCGGGGACACCTGGCTACACCTTC. It is translated as CASSPGTPGYTF. The V call is TRBV18, the J call TRBJ1-2, with TRBD1 as a possible D gene (6 bases). The CDR3 runs to 12 residues. Trimming took 3 bases from V and 7 from J, leaving 9 bases between them. Germline V gene lookup returns CDR1 KGHSH and CDR2 LQKENI. Filled out from reference TRBV18 and TRBJ1-2, the complete variable domain reads NAGVMQNPRHLVRRRGQEARLRCSPMKGHSHVYWYRQLPEEGLKFMVYLQKENIIDESGMPKERFSAEFPKEGPSILRIQQVVRGDSAAYFCASSPGTPGYTFGSGTRLTVV.

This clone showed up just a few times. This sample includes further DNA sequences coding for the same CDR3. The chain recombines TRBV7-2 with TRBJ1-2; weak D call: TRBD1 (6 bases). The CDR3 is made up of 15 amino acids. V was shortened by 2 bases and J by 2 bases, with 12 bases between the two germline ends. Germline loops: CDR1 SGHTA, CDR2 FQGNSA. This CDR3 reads CASSLPGQGNYGYTF. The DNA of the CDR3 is TGTGCCAGCAGCTTACCAGGGCAGGGGAACTATGGCTACACCTTC.

CDR3 nucleotides: TGTGCCAGCAGTTACTTCTCTAGCGGGAGGTCGGAGACCCAGTACTTC. This translates into CASSYFSSGRSETQYF. The J gene is TRBJ2-5, the V gene TRBV6-5; 11 bases fit TRBD2. Germline V CDR1 and CDR2: MNHEY, SVGAGI. Trimming took 1 base from V and 5 from J; bases not matched to a gene: 6. This CDR3 region has 16 residues.

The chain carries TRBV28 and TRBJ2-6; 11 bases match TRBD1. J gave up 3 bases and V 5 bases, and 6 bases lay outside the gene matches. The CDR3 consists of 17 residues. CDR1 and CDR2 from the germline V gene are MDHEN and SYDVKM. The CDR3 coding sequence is TGTGCCAGCAGTCCAGGACAGGGGGCCGGTGGGGCCAACGTCCTGACTTTC. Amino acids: CASSPGQGAGGANVLTF.

CDR3 in amino acids: CASSSTAGVPYEQYF. The CDR3 bases are TGTGCCAGCAGCTCGACAGCGGGAGTCCCCTACGAGCAGTACTTC. V usage is TRBV7-2 and J usage is TRBJ2-7, with TRBD2 matching over 8 bases. The junction had 7 bases not matched to a gene; V was cut back by 4 bases and J by 2 bases. There are 15 residues in the CDR3. CDR1 and CDR2 from the germline V gene are SGHTA and FQGNSA.

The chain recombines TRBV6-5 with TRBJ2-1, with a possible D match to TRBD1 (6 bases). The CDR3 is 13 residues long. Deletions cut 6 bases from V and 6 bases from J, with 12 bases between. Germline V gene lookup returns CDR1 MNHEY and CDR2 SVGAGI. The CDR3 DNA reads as TGTGCCAGCAGACAGGGCGAAGCCAATGAGCAGTTCTTC. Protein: CASRQGEANEQFF.

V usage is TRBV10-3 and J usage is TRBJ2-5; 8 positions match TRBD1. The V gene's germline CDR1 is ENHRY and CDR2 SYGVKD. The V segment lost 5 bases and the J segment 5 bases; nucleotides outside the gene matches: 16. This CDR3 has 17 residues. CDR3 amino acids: CAISPDRGLVDEETQYF. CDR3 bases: TGTGCCATCAGTCCCGACAGGGGATTGGTTGACGAGGAGACCCAGTACTTC.

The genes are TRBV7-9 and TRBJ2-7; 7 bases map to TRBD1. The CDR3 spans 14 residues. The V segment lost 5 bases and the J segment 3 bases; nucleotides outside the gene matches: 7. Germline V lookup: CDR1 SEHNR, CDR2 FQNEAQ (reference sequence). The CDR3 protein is CASSRQRDSYEQYF. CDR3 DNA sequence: TGTGCCAGCAGCCGCCAACGGGACAGCTACGAGCAGTACTTC.